These T cell receptor beta chains were read from a single sample in a study of identical twins. TCRdb recomputed calls from the 5' RACE reads with MiXCR, one row per CDR3 protein. This sample has about 220,000 distinct CDR3 sequences, with around 10% found just once. The sequenced sample was memory (CD45RO+) T cells sorted from blood. All receptors come from a woman aged 18-30 years in good health. Both conserved end residues are part of each CDR3. The D gene is left open where the match is weak. Clone size is stated in some rows and not others, as once, few, many or a class when expanded.

j_gene	v_gene	d_gene	abundance	CDR3aa	CDR3nt
TRBJ2-3	TRBV10-3	-	many	CAITSTLSTDTQYF	TGTGCCATCACGTCTACGCTAAGCACAGATACGCAGTATTTT
TRBJ2-1	TRBV20-1	-	-	CSARGPIADEQFF	TGCAGTGCTAGGGGACCTATCGCGGATGAGCAGTTCTTC
TRBJ2-3	TRBV29-1	-	few	CSVEEILASDTQYF	TGCAGCGTTGAAGAAATACTAGCATCAGATACGCAGTATTTT
TRBJ2-4	TRBV5-6	-	many	CASSIDNRVPANIQYF	TGTGCCAGCAGCATCGACAACAGGGTGCCGGCGAACATTCAGTACTTC
TRBJ2-1	TRBV27	-	-	CASSLWGADEQFF	TGTGCCAGCAGTTTATGGGGGGCGGACGAGCAGTTCTTC
TRBJ2-4	TRBV5-6	TRBD2	-	CASSFFGGGQNIQYF	TGTGCCAGCAGCTTCTTCGGGGGGGGACAAAACATTCAGTACTTC
TRBJ2-1	TRBV20-1	-	-	CSAPRQGGNYNEQFF	TGCAGTGCGCCTCGACAGGGAGGTAACTACAATGAGCAGTTCTTC
TRBJ2-5	TRBV5-1	TRBD2	-	CASSSTSGVETQYF	TGCGCCAGCAGCTCCACTAGCGGCGTAGAGACCCAGTACTTC
TRBJ2-7	TRBV24-1	-	few	CATSDFGLGEQYF	TGTGCCACCAGTGACTTTGGCCTTGGCGAGCAGTACTTC
TRBJ2-1	TRBV30	TRBD2	few	CAWSVLSGSINEQFF	TGTGCCTGGAGTGTACTAAGCGGGAGTATCAATGAGCAGTTCTTC
TRBJ2-7	TRBV10-3	TRBD1	few	CAIKGTGVRRGVYEQYF	TGTGCCATTAAAGGGACAGGGGTCCGTCGGGGTGTTTACGAGCAGTACTTC
TRBJ1-4	TRBV19	-	many	CASSQGTATNEKLFF	TGTGCCAGTAGCCAGGGGACGGCAACTAATGAAAAACTGTTTTTT
TRBJ2-3	TRBV6-5	-	-	CASSYPKTRSSTDTQYF	TGTGCCAGCAGTTACCCTAAAACTCGCTCTAGCACAGATACGCAGTATTTT
TRBJ2-1	TRBV20-1	TRBD2	few	CSARRGILAGGLYEQFF	TGCAGTGCCCGACGTGGAATACTAGCGGGAGGTTTATATGAGCAGTTCTTC
TRBJ1-2	TRBV7-2	TRBD1	few	CASSRTIQGDYGYTF	TGTGCCAGCAGCCGAACGATACAGGGGGACTATGGCTACACCTTC
TRBJ2-7	TRBV3-1	-	few	CASSSLETEDTHEQYF	TGTGCCAGCAGCTCCCTTGAGACCGAGGACACCCACGAGCAGTACTTC
TRBJ2-1	TRBV6-5	-	-	CASSYSWRGGYNEQFF	TGTGCCAGCAGTTACTCTTGGCGGGGCGGATACAATGAGCAGTTCTTC
TRBJ2-7	TRBV12-3/TRBV12-4	-	many	CASSLDRGPYEQYF	TGTGCCAGCAGCTTAGACAGAGGCCCCTACGAGCAGTACTTC
TRBJ1-1	TRBV10-3	-	-	CAISEYVVTDTEAFF	TGTGCCATCAGTGAGTATGTCGTGACAGACACTGAAGCTTTCTTT
TRBJ2-1	TRBV7-8	-	many	CASSLEEGVVQFF	TGTGCCAGCAGCTTAGAGGAAGGTGTGGTGCAGTTCTTC
TRBJ2-2	TRBV7-2	-	-	CASSLVGPRITGELFF	TGTGCCAGCAGCTTAGTCGGGCCACGTATCACCGGGGAGCTGTTTTTT
TRBJ1-1	TRBV3-1	-	few	CASKVNVNTEAFF	TGTGCCAGCAAGGTAAATGTCAACACTGAAGCTTTCTTT
TRBJ2-7	TRBV20-1	TRBD2	-	CSARDAAKTSGREEQYF	TGCAGTGCTAGAGATGCGGCCAAAACTAGCGGCCGTGAAGAGCAGTACTTC
TRBJ1-1	TRBV12-3/TRBV12-4	-	many	CASLNTEAFF	TGTGCCAGCCTGAACACTGAAGCTTTCTTT
TRBJ2-7	TRBV20-1	TRBD2	many	CSAIGLAGSKKYEQYF	TGCAGTGCTATCGGACTAGCGGGAAGTAAGAAGTACGAGCAGTACTTC
TRBJ2-1	TRBV6-2/TRBV6-3	TRBD2	few	CASSYGASGSSHYNEQFF	TGTGCCAGCAGTTACGGGGCTAGCGGGAGTTCTCACTACAATGAGCAGTTCTTC
TRBJ2-1	TRBV5-8	TRBD1	many	CASSRKGTGPSHEQFF	TGTGCCAGCAGCCGCAAAGGGACAGGCCCCTCTCATGAGCAGTTCTTC
TRBJ2-6	TRBV19	-	-	CASSPSFPGANVLTF	TGTGCCAGTAGTCCGTCCTTCCCCGGGGCCAACGTCCTGACTTTC
TRBJ2-2	TRBV6-1	-	many	CASSPPRGTGELFF	TGTGCCAGCAGTCCTCCCAGGGGCACCGGGGAGCTGTTTTTT